This T cell receptor (beta chain) is from a study of cytomegalovirus exposure and HLA in healthy donors. Regarding the study as a whole: Rare TCR sequences predominated, though certain public TCRs were found in many donors. Under in vitro conditions, three CMV-associated chains were confirmed as specific for CMV antigens. For cytomegalovirus status, the classifier reportedly gave diagnoses with high specificity and sensitivity.

Comments on this clone: Its target is unknown.

CDR1 and CDR2 (germline): SQVTM, ANQGSEA. Trimming took 7 bases from V and 6 from J, leaving 18 bases between them. The CDR3 length is 13 residues. The protocol was immunoSEQ multiplex PCR, while the TCRdb copy is restricted to in-frame clones and leaves out a portion. Of about 220,000 clones in the sample, 88% were seen once. The material sequenced was PBMCs. J is TRBJ1-2 and V is TRBV29-1; D perhaps matches TRBD1 (6 bases). The receptor comes from a woman between 18 and 29 years old in good health and CMV-seronegative. CDR3 loop: CSAHAGAMNGYTF. For the CDR3, the DNA is TGCAGCGCCCATGCAGGGGCCATGAATGGCTACACCTTC.